Listed below are T cell receptor beta chains from one sample, sequenced in a study of blood T cell repertoires in COVID-19. Method: immunoSEQ multiplex PCR; TCRdb's copy keeps in-frame clones and lacks some. Of approximately 100,000 clones listed, roughly 85% were seen once; the top ten hold 1.5% to 2%. The material sequenced was peripheral blood. The receptors were sampled from a woman between 70 and 85 years old with active or convalescent COVID-19. CDR3s include the opening cysteine and the closing phenylalanine or tryptophan. D genes are given only for firm matches. Size values are once, few and many counts, or a class for expanded clones, and some rows have none.

cdr3_aa cdr3_nt d_call j_call clone_size v_call
CASNPLDRGYNEQFF TGTGCCTCTAATCCTCTGGACAGGGGCTACAATGAGCAGTTCTTC TRBD1 TRBJ2-1 - TRBV2
CAWSQGATEAFF TGTGCCTGGTCTCAGGGGGCCACTGAAGCTTTCTTT TRBD1 TRBJ1-1 - TRBV30
CASSVQGGQETQYF TGTGCCAGTAGTGTCCAGGGAGGTCAAGAGACCCAGTACTTC - TRBJ2-5 - TRBV19
CASSQDQGSGANVLTF TGCGCCAGCAGCCAAGATCAGGGCTCTGGGGCCAACGTCCTGACTTTC - TRBJ2-6 - TRBV4-3
CASSPVRGTGANVLTF TGTGCCAGCTCACCGGTGAGAGGGACTGGGGCCAACGTCCTGACTTTC - TRBJ2-6 - TRBV18
CASSRVRNEKLFF TGTGCCAGCAGTCGGGTGAGGAATGAAAAACTGTTTTTT - TRBJ1-4 - TRBV7-2
CASSFLAGDTQYF TGTGCCAGCAGCTTTTTAGCGGGAGATACGCAGTATTTT TRBD2 TRBJ2-3 - TRBV7-8
CASSWTGAIIVYEQYF TGTGCCAGCAGTTGGACAGGGGCGATTATAGTCTACGAGCAGTACTTC TRBD1 TRBJ2-7 - TRBV5-8
CASSLAGRDQPQHF TGTGCCAGCAGCTTGGCCGGGAGAGATCAGCCCCAGCATTTT - TRBJ1-5 once TRBV5-4
CATSTSRGVSYNEQFF TGTGCCACCAGCACATCGCGGGGGGTCTCCTACAATGAGCAGTTCTTC TRBD2 TRBJ2-1 - TRBV15
CASSITGTIPNYGYTF TGTGCCAGTAGTATAACAGGGACAATCCCTAACTATGGCTACACCTTC - TRBJ1-2 - TRBV19
CASTLWGGRRAHNEQFF TGTGCCAGTACCCTCTGGGGAGGGAGGAGGGCCCACAATGAGCAGTTCTTC TRBD2 TRBJ2-1 few TRBV19
CASSAGGGDSYNEQFF TGTGCCAGCAGCGCAGGAGGAGGGGATTCCTACAATGAGCAGTTCTTC - TRBJ2-1 - TRBV7-2
CASTPPRTGRQPQHF TGTGCCAGCACCCCGCCCCGGACAGGGAGGCAGCCCCAGCATTTT TRBD1 TRBJ1-5 - TRBV28
CASSYRAESYEQYF TGTGCCAGCAGTTACCGCGCGGAATCCTACGAGCAGTACTTC - TRBJ2-7 few TRBV27
CASSLGAGTVSQPQHF TGTGCCAGCAGCTTAGGCGCTGGGACAGTAAGTCAGCCCCAGCATTTT TRBD1 TRBJ1-5 - TRBV7-9
CASIRRTGYGYTF TGTGCCAGCATCCGACGGACGGGATATGGCTACACCTTC - TRBJ1-2 - TRBV21-1
CASSEGLRGSGANVLTF TGTGCCAGCAGTGAGGGCCTCAGGGGCTCTGGGGCCAACGTCCTGACTTTC - TRBJ2-6 - TRBV2
CASSLAGPATGYTF TGTGCCAGCAGCTTAGCGGGCCCAGCAACGGGCTACACCTTC - TRBJ1-2 - TRBV7-8
CASSLSGFSQFERDISKQFF TGCGCCAGCAGCTTGTCGGGGTTTTCCCAGTTCGAAAGGGACATTTCTAAGCAGTTCTTC - TRBJ2-1 - TRBV5-1
CASKAGVHNEQFF TGTGCCAGCAAGGCGGGAGTACACAATGAGCAGTTCTTC TRBD2 TRBJ2-1 - TRBV2
CASSLQSYEQYF TGTGCCAGCAGCTTACAGTCCTACGAGCAGTACTTC - TRBJ2-7 - TRBV7-2
CASKQGGFTEAFF TGTGCCAGCAAACAGGGGGGTTTCACTGAAGCTTTCTTT TRBD1 TRBJ1-1 - TRBV6-5
CASSGQGWTDTQYF TGTGCCAGTTCCGGGCAGGGGTGGACAGATACGCAGTATTTT - TRBJ2-3 - TRBV7-6
CASAASYSYEQYF TGTGCCAGCGCGGCTAGCTACTCCTACGAGCAGTACTTC - TRBJ2-7 few TRBV7-8
CASRTGGSYNEQFF TGTGCCAGCAGGACAGGGGGCTCCTACAATGAGCAGTTCTTC TRBD1 TRBJ2-1 - TRBV2
CATKGLAKTDTQYF TGTGCCACCAAGGGACTAGCGAAGACAGATACGCAGTATTTT TRBD2 TRBJ2-3 - TRBV19
CAASTGGAGEKLFF TGTGCCGCCTCGACAGGAGGCGCCGGTGAAAAACTGTTTTTT - TRBJ1-4 - TRBV6-5